Given below is one T cell receptor beta chain in context. The antigen remains unidentified. The data originate from a study of cytomegalovirus exposure and HLA in healthy donors. Study-wide points: As immune exposure information, only CMV serostatus was available. The study recorded over 150 TCR beta chains that were cytomegalovirus-associated.

V was clipped by 0 bases and J by 1 base, with 9 bases between them. Germline loops: CDR1 SGHRS, CDR2 YFSETQ. The CDR3 is made up of 15 amino acids. A multiplex PCR was run with 60 Vbeta primers and 13 Jbeta primers. In the original workflow: The authors later counted around 80 million unique TCR beta chains, approximately 12 million of them shared. Clones were sequenced by immunoSEQ multiplex PCR, and TCRdb holds only the in-frame ones, with some missing. The DNA gave D and trimming, while V, J and clone size come from that table. Of 76,000 or so clones listed, approximately 80% are singletons. J is TRBJ2-3 and V is TRBV5-1; D unresolved. The sequenced sample consisted of PBMCs. This clonotype was obtained from a woman aged 40 to 55 in good health and CMV-seropositive. CDR3 coding DNA: TGCGCCAGCAGCTTGGTCAACAGCCGCACAGATACGCAGTATTTT. Its protein is CASSLVNSRTDTQYF.